The rows below give T cell receptor beta chains drawn from one sample of a study of blood T cell repertoires in COVID-19. TCRdb's copy holds only in-frame clones and misses some; the assay was immunoSEQ multiplex PCR. Among roughly 200,000 clones listed, 70% to 90% were seen once. Input material: PBMCs or T cells enriched from blood (not recorded which). Source of these receptors: a woman aged 50 to 60 in a cohort exposed to, infected with or recovered from COVID-19 (not recorded which). CDR3s leave out the opening cysteine and the closing phenylalanine or tryptophan. Fields, in order: V gene, J gene, CDR3 protein.

TRBV19,TRBJ2-4,ASRERGSPQNIQY
TRBV24-1,TRBJ1-2,ATSDLGRNYGYT
TRBV27,TRBJ2-5,ASSTRQGSRETQY
TRBV7-3,TRBJ2-3,ASSRQGTTDTQY
TRBV7-9,TRBJ2-4,ASSVGLAGQNIQY
TRBV30,TRBJ1-2,ASSRGSDYGYT
TRBV19,TRBJ1-2,ASSGWTPEVNGYT
TRBV7-9,TRBJ1-2,ASSRGQGRGYGYT
TRBV28,TRBJ2-3,ASSPTTDTQY
TRBV19,TRBJ2-7,ASSANPGQTNEQY
TRBV2,TRBJ2-7,ASSDEAEQY
TRBV5-6,TRBJ1-1,ASSLSGQGVDTEAF
TRBV30,TRBJ1-2,AWSPGRQAPGYT
TRBV7-9,TRBJ1-4,ASSLAGGEKLF
TRBV18,TRBJ1-3,ASSPTEGYGNTIY
TRBV2,TRBJ2-3,ASSAPSGGVSDTQY
TRBV2,TRBJ1-1,ASRVGAFEAF
TRBV27,TRBJ1-4,ASSLRRANEKLF
TRBV4-1,TRBJ1-2,ASSHGTGEDGYT
TRBV19,TRBJ1-1,ASRALWGPNTEAF
TRBV5-4,TRBJ1-2,ASSLVNREAGGRYT
TRBV7-2,TRBJ2-7,ASSSTTYEQY
TRBV7-9,TRBJ2-3,ASSSRDRGGTDTQY
TRBV7-3,TRBJ1-1,ASSLGQGFEAF
TRBV24-1,TRBJ1-1,ATSDPLLGTEAF
TRBV5-8,TRBJ1-2,ASSLDRSFYGYT
TRBV11-2,TRBJ2-1,ASSLTRGAVNEQF
TRBV5-1,TRBJ2-3,ASTLVHHTDTQY
TRBV6-5,TRBJ2-7,ASSYGTDGISYEQY
TRBV10-3,TRBJ2-2,AISSGSNTGELF